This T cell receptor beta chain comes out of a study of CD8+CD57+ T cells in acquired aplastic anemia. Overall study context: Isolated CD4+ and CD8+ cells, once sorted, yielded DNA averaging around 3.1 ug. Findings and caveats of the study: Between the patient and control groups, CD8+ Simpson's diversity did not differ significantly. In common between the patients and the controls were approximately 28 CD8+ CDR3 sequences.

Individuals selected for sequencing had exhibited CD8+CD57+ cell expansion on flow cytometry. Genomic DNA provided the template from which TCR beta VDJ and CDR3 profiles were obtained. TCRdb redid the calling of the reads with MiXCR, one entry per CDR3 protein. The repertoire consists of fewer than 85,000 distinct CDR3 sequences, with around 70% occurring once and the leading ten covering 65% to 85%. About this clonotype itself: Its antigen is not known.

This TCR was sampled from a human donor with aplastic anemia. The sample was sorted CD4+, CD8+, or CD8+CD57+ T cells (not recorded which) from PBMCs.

This chain's CDR3 is CATSGADTQYF. In DNA, the CDR3 is TGTGCCACCAGCGGAGCAGATACGCAGTATTTT. This chain joins TRBV6-1 and TRBJ2-3; tentatively, D is TRBD2 (5 bases). This CDR3 spans 11 amino acids. With 10 bases removed from V and 4 bases from J, the gap between germline ends came to 9 bases. CDR1 is MNHNS and CDR2 is SASEGT in the germline V gene.